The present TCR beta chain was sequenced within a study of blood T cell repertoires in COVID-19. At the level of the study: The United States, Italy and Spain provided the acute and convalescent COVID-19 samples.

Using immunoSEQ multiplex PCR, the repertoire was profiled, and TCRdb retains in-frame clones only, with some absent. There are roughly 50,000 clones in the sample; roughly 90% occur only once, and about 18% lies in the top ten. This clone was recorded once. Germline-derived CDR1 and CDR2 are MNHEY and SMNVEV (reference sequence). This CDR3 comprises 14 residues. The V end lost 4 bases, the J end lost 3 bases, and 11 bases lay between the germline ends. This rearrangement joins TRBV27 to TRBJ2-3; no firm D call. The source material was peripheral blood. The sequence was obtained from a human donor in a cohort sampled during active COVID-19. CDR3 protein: CASSSSGVTDTQYF. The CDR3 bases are TGTGCCAGCAGTTCCTCGGGTGTAACAGATACGCAGTATTTT.